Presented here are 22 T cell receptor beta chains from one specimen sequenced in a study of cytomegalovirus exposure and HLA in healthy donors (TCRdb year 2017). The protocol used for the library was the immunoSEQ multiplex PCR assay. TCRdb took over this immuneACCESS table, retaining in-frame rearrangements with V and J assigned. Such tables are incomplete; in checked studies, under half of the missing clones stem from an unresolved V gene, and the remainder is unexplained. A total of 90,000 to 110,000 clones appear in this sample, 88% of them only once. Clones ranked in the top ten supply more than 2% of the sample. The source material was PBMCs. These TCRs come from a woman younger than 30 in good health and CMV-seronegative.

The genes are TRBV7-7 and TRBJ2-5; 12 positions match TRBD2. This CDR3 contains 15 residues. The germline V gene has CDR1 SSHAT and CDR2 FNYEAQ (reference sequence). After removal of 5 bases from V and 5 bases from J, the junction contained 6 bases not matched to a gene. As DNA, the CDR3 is TGTGCCAGCAGCCGGACTAGCGGGGCAGGGGAGACCCAGTACTTC. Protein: CASSRTSGAGETQYF. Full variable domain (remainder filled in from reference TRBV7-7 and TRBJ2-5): GAGVSQSPRYKVTKRGQDVTLRCDPISSHATLYWYQQALGQGPEFLTYFNYEAQPDKSGLPSDRFSAERPEGSISTLTIQRTEQRDSAMYRCASSRTSGAGETQYFGPGTRLLVL.

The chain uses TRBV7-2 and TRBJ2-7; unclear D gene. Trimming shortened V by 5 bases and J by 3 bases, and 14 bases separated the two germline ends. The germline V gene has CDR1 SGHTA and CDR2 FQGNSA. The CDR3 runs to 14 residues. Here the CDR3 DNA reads TGTGCCAGCAGCCTACTTGGCGCAGGCTACGAGCAGTACTTC. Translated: CASSLLGAGYEQYF.

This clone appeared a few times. The CDR3 sequence: CASSENYRAQYF. CDR3 nucleotides: TGTGCCAGCAGTGAGAACTACCGAGCGCAGTATTTT. V gene TRBV2 combines with J gene TRBJ2-3; D ambiguous. The CDR3 consists of 12 residues. From germline, CDR1 is SNHLY and CDR2 FYNNEI. Trimming removed 3 bases from V and 10 bases from J, with 11 bases in between.

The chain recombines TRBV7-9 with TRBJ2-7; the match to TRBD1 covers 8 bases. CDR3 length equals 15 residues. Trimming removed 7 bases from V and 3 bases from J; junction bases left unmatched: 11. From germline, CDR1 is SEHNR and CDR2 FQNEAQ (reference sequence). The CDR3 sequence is CASTPYRQGFYEQYF. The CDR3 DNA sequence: TGTGCCAGCACACCTTACAGACAGGGGTTCTACGAGCAGTACTTC.

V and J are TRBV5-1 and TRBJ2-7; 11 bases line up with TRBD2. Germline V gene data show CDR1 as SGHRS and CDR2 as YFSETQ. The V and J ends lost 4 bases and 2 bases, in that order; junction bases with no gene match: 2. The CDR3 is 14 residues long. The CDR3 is CASSVGLAAYEQYF. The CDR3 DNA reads TGCGCCAGCAGCGTGGGACTAGCGGCCTACGAGCAGTACTTC. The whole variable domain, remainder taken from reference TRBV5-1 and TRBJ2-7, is KAGVTQTPRYLIKTRGQQVTLSCSPISGHRSVSWYQQTPGQGLQFLFEYFSETQRNKGNFPGRFSGRQFSNSRSEMNVSTLELGDSALYLCASSVGLAAYEQYFGPGTRLTVT.

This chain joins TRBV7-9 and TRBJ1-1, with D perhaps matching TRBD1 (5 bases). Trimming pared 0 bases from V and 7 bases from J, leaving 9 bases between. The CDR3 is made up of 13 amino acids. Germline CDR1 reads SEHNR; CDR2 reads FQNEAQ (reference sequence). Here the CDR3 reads CASSLARGNEAFF. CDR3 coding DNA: TGTGCCAGCAGCTTAGCTCGGGGGAATGAAGCTTTCTTT.

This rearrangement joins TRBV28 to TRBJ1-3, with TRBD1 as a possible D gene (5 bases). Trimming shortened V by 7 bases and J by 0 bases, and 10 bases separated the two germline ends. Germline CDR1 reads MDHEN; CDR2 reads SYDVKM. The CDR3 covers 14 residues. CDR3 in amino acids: CASNGGSSGNTIYF. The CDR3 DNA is TGTGCCAGCAACGGGGGAAGCTCTGGAAACACCATATATTTT.

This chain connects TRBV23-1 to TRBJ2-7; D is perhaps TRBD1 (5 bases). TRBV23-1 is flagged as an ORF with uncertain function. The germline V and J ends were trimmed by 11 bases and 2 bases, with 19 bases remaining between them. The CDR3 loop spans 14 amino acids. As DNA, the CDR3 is TGCGCCCAGAACAAGACAGCACCTACCTACGAGCAGTACTTC. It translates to CAQNKTAPTYEQYF.

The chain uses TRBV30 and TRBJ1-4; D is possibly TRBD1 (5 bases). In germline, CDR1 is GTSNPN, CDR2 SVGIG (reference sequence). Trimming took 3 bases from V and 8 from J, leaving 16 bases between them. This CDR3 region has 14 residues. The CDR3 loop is CAWSLLGAWEKLFF. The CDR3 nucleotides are TGTGCCTGGAGCCTTCTAGGGGCCTGGGAAAAACTGTTTTTT.

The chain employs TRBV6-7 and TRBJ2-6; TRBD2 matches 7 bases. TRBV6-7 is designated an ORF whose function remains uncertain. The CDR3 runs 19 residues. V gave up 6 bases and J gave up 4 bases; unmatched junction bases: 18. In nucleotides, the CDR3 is TGTGCCAGCAGCTGTGCCCGTGGCGCGGGAGAAGCCGGGGCCAACGTCCTGACTTTC. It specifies CASSCARGAGEAGANVLTF.

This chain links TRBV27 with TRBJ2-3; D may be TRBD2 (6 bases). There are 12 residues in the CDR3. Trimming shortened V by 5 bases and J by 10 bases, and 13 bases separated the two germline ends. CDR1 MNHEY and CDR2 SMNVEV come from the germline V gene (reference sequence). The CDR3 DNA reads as TGTGCCAGCAGTCTCCTGGGAGGTGCGCAGTATTTT. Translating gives CASSLLGGAQYF.

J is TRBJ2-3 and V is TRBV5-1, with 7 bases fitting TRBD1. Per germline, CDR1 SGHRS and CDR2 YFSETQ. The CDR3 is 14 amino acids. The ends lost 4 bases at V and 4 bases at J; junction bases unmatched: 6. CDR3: CASSILGGPDTQYF. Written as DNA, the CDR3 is TGCGCCAGCAGCATCTTAGGGGGCCCAGATACGCAGTATTTT.

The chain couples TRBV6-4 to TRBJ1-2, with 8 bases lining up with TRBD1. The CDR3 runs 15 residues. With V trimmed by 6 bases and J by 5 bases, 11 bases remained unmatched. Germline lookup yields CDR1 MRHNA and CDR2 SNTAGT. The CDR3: CASSPTAGGSYGYTF. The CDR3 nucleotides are TGTGCCAGCAGCCCAACCGCAGGGGGCTCGTATGGCTACACCTTC.

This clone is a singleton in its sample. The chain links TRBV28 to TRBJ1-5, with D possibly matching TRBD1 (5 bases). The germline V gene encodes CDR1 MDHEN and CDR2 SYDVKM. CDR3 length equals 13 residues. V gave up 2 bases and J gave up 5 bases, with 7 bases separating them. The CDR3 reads CASSLQGDQPQHF. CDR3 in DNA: TGTGCCAGCAGTTTACAGGGCGATCAGCCCCAGCATTTT.

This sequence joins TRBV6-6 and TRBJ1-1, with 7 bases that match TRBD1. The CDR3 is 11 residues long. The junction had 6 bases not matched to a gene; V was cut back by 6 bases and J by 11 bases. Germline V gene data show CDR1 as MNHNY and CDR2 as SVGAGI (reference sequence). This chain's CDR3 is CASSQDRDAFF. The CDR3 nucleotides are TGTGCCAGCAGCCAAGACAGGGACGCTTTCTTT.

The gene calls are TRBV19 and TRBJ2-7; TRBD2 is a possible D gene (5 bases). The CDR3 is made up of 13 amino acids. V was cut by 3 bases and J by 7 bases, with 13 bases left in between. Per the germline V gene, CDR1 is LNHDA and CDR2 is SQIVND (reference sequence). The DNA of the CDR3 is TGTGCCAGTAGTATCGTCGGGGTTAGTGAGCAGTACTTC. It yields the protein CASSIVGVSEQYF.

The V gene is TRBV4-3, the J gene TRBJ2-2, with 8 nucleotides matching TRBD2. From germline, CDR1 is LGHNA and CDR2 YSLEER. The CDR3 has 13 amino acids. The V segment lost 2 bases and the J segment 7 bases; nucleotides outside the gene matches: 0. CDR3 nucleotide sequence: TGCGCCAGCAGCCAAAGCGGGGGCGGGGAGCTGTTTTTT. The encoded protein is CASSQSGGGELFF.

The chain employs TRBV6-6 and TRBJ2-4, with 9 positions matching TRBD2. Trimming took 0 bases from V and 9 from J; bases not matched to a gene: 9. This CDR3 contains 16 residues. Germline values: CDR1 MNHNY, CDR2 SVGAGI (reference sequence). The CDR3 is CASSYSISSGMGIQYF. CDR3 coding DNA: TGTGCCAGCAGTTACTCGATCTCTAGCGGGATGGGCATTCAGTACTTC.

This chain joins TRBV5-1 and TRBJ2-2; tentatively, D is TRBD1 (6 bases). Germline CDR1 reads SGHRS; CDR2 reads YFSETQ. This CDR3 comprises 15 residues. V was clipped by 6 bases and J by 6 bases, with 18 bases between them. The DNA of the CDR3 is TGCGCCAGCACCCAATCAACGACAGGCGCCGGGGAGCTGTTTTTT. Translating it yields CASTQSTTGAGELFF.

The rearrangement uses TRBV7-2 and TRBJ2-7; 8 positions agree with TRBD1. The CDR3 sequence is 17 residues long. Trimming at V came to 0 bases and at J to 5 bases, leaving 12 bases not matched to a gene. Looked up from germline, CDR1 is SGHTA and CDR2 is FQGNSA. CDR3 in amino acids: CASSLAPRTGNSNEQYF. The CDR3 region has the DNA TGTGCCAGCAGCTTAGCCCCCCGGACAGGGAATTCTAACGAGCAGTACTTC.

The CDR3 sequence is CASSSTGLYGYTF. In DNA, the CDR3 is TGTGCCAGCAGCTCAACGGGACTTTATGGCTACACCTTC. The rearrangement links TRBV11-2 to TRBJ1-2, with D possibly matching TRBD1 (5 bases). Trimming removed 4 bases at V and 5 bases at J, with 11 bases between. The CDR3 has 13 amino acids. CDR1 and CDR2 from the germline V gene are SGHAT and FQNNGV.

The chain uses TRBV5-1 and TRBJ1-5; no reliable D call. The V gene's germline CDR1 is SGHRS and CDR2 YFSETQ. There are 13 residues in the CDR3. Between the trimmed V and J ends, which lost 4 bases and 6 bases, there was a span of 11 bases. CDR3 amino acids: CASSLGSSQPQHF. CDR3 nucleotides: TGCGCCAGCAGCCTCGGTTCGAGTCAGCCCCAGCATTTT.